The T cell receptor (beta chain) described here comes from a study of control samples from healthy donors and cancer patients. The ends were cut back, 5 bases at V and 2 bases at J, with 13 bases in the middle. This CDR3 spans 14 amino acids. Germline-derived CDR1 and CDR2 are MNHEY and SVGAGI. The assay was immunoSEQ multiplex PCR, and TCRdb's table has in-frame clones only and misses some. Among 170,000 or so clones listed, 75% to 95% were seen once. The sequenced sample was blood. This chain connects TRBV6-5 to TRBJ2-7; a possible D gene is TRBD1 (6 bases). This receptor was identified in a woman in her forties in good health. The DNA of the CDR3 is TGTGCCAGCAGTAAGGACAGTTCTACCTACGAGCAGTACTTC. Translating it yields CASSKDSSTYEQYF.